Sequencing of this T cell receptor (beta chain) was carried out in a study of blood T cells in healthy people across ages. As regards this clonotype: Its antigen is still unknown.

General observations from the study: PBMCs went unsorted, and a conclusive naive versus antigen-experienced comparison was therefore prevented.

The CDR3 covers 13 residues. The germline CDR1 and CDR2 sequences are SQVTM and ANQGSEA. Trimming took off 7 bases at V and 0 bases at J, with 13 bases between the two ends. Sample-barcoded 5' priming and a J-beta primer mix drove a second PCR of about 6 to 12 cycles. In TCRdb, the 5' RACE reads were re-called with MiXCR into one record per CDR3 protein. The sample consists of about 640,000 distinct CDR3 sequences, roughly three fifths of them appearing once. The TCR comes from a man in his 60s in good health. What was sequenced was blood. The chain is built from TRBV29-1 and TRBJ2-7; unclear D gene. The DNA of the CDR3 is TGCAGCGCCGCGACGGTAAGCTCCTACGAGCAGTACTTC. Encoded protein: CSAATVSSYEQYF.